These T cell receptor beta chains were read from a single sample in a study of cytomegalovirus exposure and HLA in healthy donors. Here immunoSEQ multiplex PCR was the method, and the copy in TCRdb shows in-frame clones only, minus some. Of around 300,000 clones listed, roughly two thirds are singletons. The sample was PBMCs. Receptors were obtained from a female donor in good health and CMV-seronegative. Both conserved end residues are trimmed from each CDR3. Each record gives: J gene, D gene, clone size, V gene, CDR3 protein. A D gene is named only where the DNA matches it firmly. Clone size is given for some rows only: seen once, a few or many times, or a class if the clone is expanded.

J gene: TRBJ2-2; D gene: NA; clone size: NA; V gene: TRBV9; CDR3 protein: ASSESTGLAKTGELF
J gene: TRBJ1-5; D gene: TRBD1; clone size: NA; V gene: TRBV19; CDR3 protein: ATATGTGVNQPQH
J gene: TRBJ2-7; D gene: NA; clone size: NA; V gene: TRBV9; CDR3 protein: ASSAGGPEQY
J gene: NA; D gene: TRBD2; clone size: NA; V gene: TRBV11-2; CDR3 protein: ASSLDPGGGRYEQY
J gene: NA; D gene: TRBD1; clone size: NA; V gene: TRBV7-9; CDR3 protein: ASSLLGQGPYEQY
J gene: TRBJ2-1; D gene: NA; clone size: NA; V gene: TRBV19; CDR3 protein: ASSSSIYNEQF
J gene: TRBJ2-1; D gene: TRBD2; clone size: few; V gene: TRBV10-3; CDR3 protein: AIGGASGVSYNGQF
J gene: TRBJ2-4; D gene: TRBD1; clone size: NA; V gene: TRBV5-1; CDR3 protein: ASSLDQTGKNIQY
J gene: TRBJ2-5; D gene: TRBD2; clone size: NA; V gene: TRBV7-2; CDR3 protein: ASSLSPSGGETQY
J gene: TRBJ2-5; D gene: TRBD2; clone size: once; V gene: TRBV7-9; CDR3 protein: ASSQAGGSETQY